The rows below give T cell receptor beta chains drawn from one sample of a study of blood T cell repertoires in COVID-19. Method: immunoSEQ multiplex PCR; TCRdb's copy keeps in-frame clones and lacks some. The table shows about 190,000 clones, with 70% to 90% occurring only once. The sample taken for sequencing was peripheral blood. These receptors were taken from a man younger than 40 with acute or convalescent COVID-19. Each CDR3 is given with its conserved first and last residue. A D gene is named only where the DNA matches it firmly. Rows give clone size only sometimes, using once, few, many, or a class for an expanded clone.

CDR3	DNA	D	size	V	J
CASTIGSTGANVLTF	TGTGCCAGTACCATTGGTAGCACTGGGGCCAACGTCCTGACTTTC	NA	once	TRBV19	TRBJ2-6
CASRRRDNEKLFF	TGCGCCAGCCGCCGACGGGATAATGAAAAACTGTTTTTT	NA	NA	TRBV5-1	TRBJ1-4
CASSSDRGKYEQYF	TGTGCCAGCAGCTCGGACAGGGGGAAGTACGAGCAGTACTTC	TRBD1	NA	TRBV7-8	TRBJ2-7
CASSGTGHNEQFF	TGCGCCAGCAGCGGGACTGGACACAATGAGCAGTTCTTC	NA	NA	TRBV10-2	TRBJ2-1
CASRDSLRGYEQYF	TGTGCCAGCAGAGACTCACTCCGCGGTTACGAGCAGTACTTC	NA	NA	TRBV3-1/TRBV3-2	TRBJ2-7
CAWSGQVNTEAFF	TGTGCCTGGAGTGGACAGGTGAACACTGAAGCTTTCTTT	NA	NA	TRBV30	TRBJ1-1
CASSRSSGTGGSEQYF	TGTGCCAGCAGCCGTAGTTCCGGGACAGGGGGATCCGAGCAGTACTTC	TRBD1	once	TRBV3-1/TRBV3-2	TRBJ2-7
CASSLDRGTEAFF	TGTGCCAGCAGCTTAGACAGGGGCACTGAAGCTTTCTTT	TRBD1	NA	TRBV7-6	TRBJ1-1
CASSWLADYNEQFF	TGTGCCAGCAGTTGGTTAGCGGACTACAATGAGCAGTTCTTC	NA	NA	TRBV27	TRBJ2-1
CASSSGQGGQPQHF	TGTGCCAGCAGTTCAGGACAGGGAGGTCAGCCCCAGCATTTT	TRBD1	NA	TRBV27	TRBJ1-5
CASSLGGGPWDEQFF	TGTGCCAGCAGCTTAGGCGGGGGCCCATGGGATGAGCAGTTCTTC	NA	few	TRBV7-6	TRBJ2-1
CASSITIQGVGGYTF	TGTGCCAGCAGCATAACTATACAGGGGGTTGGTGGCTACACCTTC	TRBD1	NA	TRBV28	TRBJ1-2
CASSPSGLSNTEAFF	TGTGCCAGCTCACCGTCCGGTTTATCGAACACTGAAGCTTTCTTT	NA	NA	TRBV18	TRBJ1-1
CASSLQGFYEQYF	TGTGCCAGCAGTTTACAGGGTTTCTACGAGCAGTACTTC	NA	NA	TRBV12-3/TRBV12-4	TRBJ2-7
CASSQVAGMDTEAFF	TGTGCCAGCAGCCAAGTTGCAGGGATGGACACTGAAGCTTTCTTT	NA	NA	TRBV5-5	TRBJ1-1
CASSQGQMNTEAFF	TGCGCCAGCAGCCAGGGACAGATGAACACTGAAGCTTTCTTT	TRBD1	NA	TRBV5-1	TRBJ1-1
CAISVAGGNQPQHF	TGTGCCATCAGTGTAGCAGGGGGCAATCAGCCCCAGCATTTT	NA	NA	TRBV10-3	TRBJ1-5
CASSLGGGNNQPQHF	TGCGCCAGCAGCTTAGGCGGCGGAAACAATCAGCCCCAGCATTTT	NA	NA	TRBV5-1	TRBJ1-5
CASSLSGGQNEKLFF	TGTGCCAGCAGCTTATCAGGAGGGCAGAATGAAAAACTGTTTTTT	NA	NA	TRBV11-2	TRBJ1-4
CASSDPSGGAETQYF	TGTGCCAGCAGTGACCCTAGCGGGGGGGCCGAGACCCAGTACTTC	TRBD2	NA	TRBV28	TRBJ2-5
CASSWGEYNSPLHF	TGTGCCAGCAGCTGGGGGGAATATAATTCACCCCTCCACTTT	NA	NA	TRBV5-8	TRBJ1-6
CASSLSQGRTNEQFF	TGTGCCAGCAGCTTAAGTCAGGGAAGAACAAATGAGCAGTTCTTC	NA	NA	TRBV11-3	TRBJ2-1
CAISGGLAGRQETQYF	TGTGCCATCAGTGGGGGACTAGCGGGGAGACAAGAGACCCAGTACTTC	TRBD2	NA	TRBV10-3	TRBJ2-5
CASSGAGDEKLFF	TGTGCCAGCAGTGGGGCAGGGGATGAAAAACTGTTTTTT	NA	once	TRBV28	TRBJ1-4
CATSRDKGLNEKLFF	TGTGCCACCAGCAGAGATAAGGGACTTAATGAAAAACTGTTTTTT	NA	NA	TRBV15	TRBJ1-4
CASSIFFGSYEQYF	TGTGCCAGTAGTATTTTTTTCGGCTCCTACGAGCAGTACTTC	NA	once	TRBV19	TRBJ2-7
CTSSHFVASGDLGSDEQYF	TGCACCAGCAGCCACTTCGTCGCTAGCGGCGACCTAGGATCCGACGAGCAGTACTTC	NA	NA	TRBV1	TRBJ2-7
CASSPARGGTGELFF	TGTGCCAGCAGCCCGGCACGGGGTGGCACCGGGGAGCTGTTTTTT	NA	NA	TRBV11-3	TRBJ2-2
CAISEQPNSPLHF	TGTGCCATCAGTGAACAACCCAATTCACCCCTCCACTTT	NA	NA	TRBV10-3	TRBJ1-6
CASSLAGGHHGEQFF	TGTGCCAGCAGCCTCGCAGGGGGGCATCACGGTGAGCAGTTCTTC	NA	NA	TRBV4-2	TRBJ2-1
CASSVRGRSYNEQFF	TGTGCCAGCAGCGTCAGGGGGAGATCATACAATGAGCAGTTCTTC	TRBD1	NA	TRBV7-8	TRBJ2-1
CASREDQSPSEKLFF	TGTGCCAGCAGGGAGGATCAGTCCCCTAGTGAAAAACTGTTTTTT	NA	many	TRBV2	TRBJ1-4
CSASVTGDYQPQHF	TGCAGTGCTAGTGTGACAGGGGATTATCAGCCCCAGCATTTT	TRBD1	NA	TRBV20-1	TRBJ1-5
CASSQNRGYGYTF	TGTGCCAGCAGCCAAAACAGGGGCTATGGCTACACCTTC	TRBD1	NA	TRBV14	TRBJ1-2
CASSLPLGRGETQYF	TGTGCCAGCAGCCTTCCTCTGGGCCGAGGGGAGACCCAGTACTTC	NA	NA	TRBV14	TRBJ2-5
CASSESPGGAFLISNTEAFF	TGTGCCAGCAGTGAGTCCCCAGGGGGCGCGTTTTTGATATCTAACACTGAAGCTTTCTTT	TRBD1	NA	TRBV2	TRBJ1-1
CASSEARGASSPLHF	TGTGCCAGCAGTGAAGCCAGGGGGGCATCTTCACCCCTCCACTTT	TRBD1	NA	TRBV2	TRBJ1-6
CASAGGPGAYEQYF	TGCGCCAGCGCCGGCGGGCCGGGAGCCTACGAGCAGTACTTC	NA	NA	TRBV10-2	TRBJ2-7
CSASRREAFF	TGCAGTGCTAGTCGGAGGGAAGCTTTCTTT	NA	NA	TRBV20-1	TRBJ1-1
CASSQAMGQGNGYTF	TGTGCCAGCAGCCAAGCAATGGGACAGGGAAACGGCTACACCTTC	TRBD1	once	TRBV3-1/TRBV3-2	TRBJ1-2
CASSLQRRSGNTIYF	TGTGCCAGCAGTTTACAACGGCGGTCCGGAAACACCATATATTTT	NA	few	TRBV6-5	TRBJ1-3
CASRQAGLAGRAETQYF	TGTGCCAGCAGGCAGGCGGGACTAGCGGGGAGGGCAGAGACCCAGTACTTC	TRBD2	NA	TRBV28	TRBJ2-5
CASSMERAIHENEQFF	TGTGCCAGTAGTATGGAGAGGGCCATACATGAAAATGAGCAGTTCTTC	NA	NA	TRBV19	TRBJ2-1
CSVEDGTGRSKGYTF	TGCAGCGTTGAAGACGGAACAGGCCGCAGTAAGGGCTACACCTTC	NA	NA	TRBV29-1	TRBJ1-2
CASSSPGQLPQHF	TGTGCCAGCAGTTCCCCAGGACAGCTGCCCCAGCATTTT	NA	NA	TRBV28	TRBJ1-5